This T cell receptor (beta chain) derives from a study of patients and donors after allogeneic stem cell transplantation. This clonotype was seen only a few times. MiXCR, run by TCRdb on the RT-PCR reads, gives a single entry per CDR3 protein. The table includes about 410,000 distinct CDR3 sequences, roughly 17% detected once. Trimming removed 0 bases at V and 0 bases at J, with 13 bases between. CDR3 length equals 16 residues. Per germline, CDR1 SGDLS and CDR2 YYNGEE. Sequencing was performed on blood, either unsorted or a sorted T cell fraction (not recorded which). The V gene is TRBV9, the J gene TRBJ2-7, with no clear D. The clonotype originates from a human donor who was either an allogeneic HSCT recipient or a stem cell or donor lymphocyte infusion donor (not recorded which). It is not recorded whose cells these are; they may come from a transplant donor. CDR3: CASSVGADHTSYEQYF. CDR3 DNA: TGTGCCAGCAGCGTAGGGGCTGACCACACCTCCTACGAGCAGTACTTC.